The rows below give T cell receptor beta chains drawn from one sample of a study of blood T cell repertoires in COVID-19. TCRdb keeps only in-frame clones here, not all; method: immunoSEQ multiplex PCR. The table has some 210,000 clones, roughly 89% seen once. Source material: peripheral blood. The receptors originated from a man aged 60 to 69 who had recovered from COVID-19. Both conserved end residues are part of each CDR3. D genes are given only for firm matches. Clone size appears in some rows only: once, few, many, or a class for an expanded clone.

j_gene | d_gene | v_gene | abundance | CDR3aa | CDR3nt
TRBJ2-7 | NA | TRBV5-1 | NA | CASSLEGGSEYF | TGCGCCAGCAGCTTGGAAGGGGGAAGTGAGTACTTC
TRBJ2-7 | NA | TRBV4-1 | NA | CASSQEGGSHEQYF | TGCGCCAGCAGCCAAGAAGGGGGATCACACGAGCAGTACTTC
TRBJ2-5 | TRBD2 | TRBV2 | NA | CASSKGGKGLAGQETQYF | TGTGCCAGCTCTAAAGGGGGGAAGGGACTAGCGGGACAAGAGACCCAGTACTTC
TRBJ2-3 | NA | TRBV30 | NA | CAWTGGAPQNTQYF | TGTGCCTGGACGGGCGGGGCCCCCCAGAATACGCAGTATTTT
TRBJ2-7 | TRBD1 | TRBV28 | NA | CASSLWTGTYEQYF | TGTGCCAGCAGTTTATGGACAGGGACCTACGAGCAGTACTTC
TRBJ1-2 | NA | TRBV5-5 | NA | CASSLNRDQGYTF | TGTGCCAGCAGCCTAAACAGGGATCAGGGCTACACCTTC
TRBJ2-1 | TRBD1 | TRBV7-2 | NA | CASSFSTGGAYNEQFF | TGTGCCAGCAGCTTCTCTACAGGGGGCGCTTACAATGAGCAGTTCTTC
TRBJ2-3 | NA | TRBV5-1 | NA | CASSPRAGSTDTQYF | TGCGCCAGCAGCCCCCGGGCGGGGAGCACAGATACGCAGTATTTT
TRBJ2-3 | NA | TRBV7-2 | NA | CASSFNRGAGETDTQYF | TGTGCCAGCAGCTTCAACCGGGGGGCGGGAGAAACAGATACGCAGTATTTT
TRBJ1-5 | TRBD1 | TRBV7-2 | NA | CASSLEGTGSNQPQHF | TGTGCCAGCAGCTTAGAGGGGACAGGGAGCAATCAGCCCCAGCATTTT
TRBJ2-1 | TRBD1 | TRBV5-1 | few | CASSWGQGPLSSYNEQFF | TGCGCCAGCAGCTGGGGACAGGGGCCTCTGAGCTCCTACAATGAGCAGTTCTTC
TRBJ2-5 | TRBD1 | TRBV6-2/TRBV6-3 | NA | CASSSPTGGQETQYF | TGTGCCAGCAGTTCCCCAACAGGGGGCCAAGAGACCCAGTACTTC
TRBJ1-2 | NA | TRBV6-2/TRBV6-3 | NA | CASSYSSVDYGYTF | TGTGCCAGCAGTTACTCGAGCGTGGACTATGGCTACACCTTC
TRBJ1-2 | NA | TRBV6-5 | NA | CASSRRGEGYTF | TGTGCCAGCAGCCGCCGGGGGGAAGGCTACACCTTC
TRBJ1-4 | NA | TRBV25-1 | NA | CASHRSPFEKLFF | TGTGCCAGCCACAGGAGCCCTTTTGAAAAACTGTTTTTT
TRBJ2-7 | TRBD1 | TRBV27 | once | CASAKTGQTYEQYF | TGTGCCAGCGCAAAAACGGGACAGACCTACGAGCAGTACTTC
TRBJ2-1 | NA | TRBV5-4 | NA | CASSFQPPGRNNEQFF | TGTGCCAGCAGCTTTCAACCCCCCGGCAGGAACAATGAGCAGTTCTTC
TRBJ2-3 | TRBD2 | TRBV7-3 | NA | CASSLGTSGNTQYF | TGTGCCAGCAGCCTCGGGACTAGTGGGAATACGCAGTATTTT
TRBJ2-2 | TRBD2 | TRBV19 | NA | CASIRGGVTGELFF | TGTGCCAGTATACGGGGGGGCGTGACCGGGGAGCTGTTTTTT
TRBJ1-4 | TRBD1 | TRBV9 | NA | CASSERLQGSNEKLFF | TGTGCCAGCAGCGAACGCTTACAGGGGTCTAATGAAAAACTGTTTTTT
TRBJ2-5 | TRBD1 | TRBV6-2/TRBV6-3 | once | CASGPGTDQETQYF | TGTGCCAGCGGCCCTGGGACAGACCAAGAGACCCAGTACTTC